This T cell receptor beta chain was recorded in a study of T cell responses to AZD1222 COVID-19 vaccine. General study findings and limits: Sampling that yielded the repertoires occurred only after the peak T cell response. Spike regions recognized by vaccine-associated CD4 TCRs spanned the protein, led by 160-218 and 743-854. Clonal diversity may have been underestimated in mostly white British donors. It was only a handful of AZD1222 recipients who were seropositive at baseline.

This CDR3 contains 13 residues. From germline, CDR1 is LNHDA and CDR2 SQIVND (reference sequence). V gave up 3 bases and J gave up 4 bases, with 7 bases separating them. For this clone: Its antigen is unknown.

This table comes from immunoSEQ multiplex PCR, and its TCRdb copy is limited to in-frame clones, with some not included. The data contain about 150,000 clones, 90% of them singletons. This sequence originates from an adult in good health. Sequenced here: peripheral blood, sampled on day 0 of AZD1222 vaccination. V is TRBV19 and J is TRBJ1-5; D not certain. CDR3 loop: CASSIEENQPQHF. In nucleotides, the CDR3 is TGTGCCAGTAGTATTGAAGAGAATCAGCCCCAGCATTTT.